In this sample, the clone carrying this T cell receptor beta chain turned up a few times. Trimming took 5 bases from V and 9 from J, leaving 14 bases between them. Germline V gene data show CDR1 as LNHNV and CDR2 as YYDKDF (reference sequence). The CDR3 length is 13 residues. The data belong to a study of beta chain features in type 1 diabetes. All of the isolated RNA was reverse transcribed, so expressed TCRB transcripts were sequenced. The assay was immunoSEQ multiplex PCR, and TCRdb's table has in-frame clones only and misses some. Among 680,000 or so clones listed, around 15% were seen once. The source of this sequence is a man aged 18 to 29 in good health. The sequencing sample was made of naive CD4+ T cells from blood. J is TRBJ1-5 and V is TRBV15; D gene unclear. The CDR3 sequence is CATSEDPRVPQHF. CDR3 bases: TGTGCCACCAGCGAAGATCCCCGTGTGCCCCAGCATTTT.